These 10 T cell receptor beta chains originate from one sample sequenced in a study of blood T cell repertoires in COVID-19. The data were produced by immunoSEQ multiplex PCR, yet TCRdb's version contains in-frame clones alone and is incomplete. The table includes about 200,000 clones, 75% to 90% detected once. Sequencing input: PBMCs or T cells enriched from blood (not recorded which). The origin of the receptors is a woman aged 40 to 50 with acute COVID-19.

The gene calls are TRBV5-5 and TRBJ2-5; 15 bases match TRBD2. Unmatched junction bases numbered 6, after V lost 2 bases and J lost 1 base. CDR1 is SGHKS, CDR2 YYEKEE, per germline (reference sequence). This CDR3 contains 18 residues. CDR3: CASSFGTSGGPLQETQYF. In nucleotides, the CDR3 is TGTGCCAGCAGCTTTGGGACTAGCGGGGGGCCCCTCCAAGAGACCCAGTACTTC.

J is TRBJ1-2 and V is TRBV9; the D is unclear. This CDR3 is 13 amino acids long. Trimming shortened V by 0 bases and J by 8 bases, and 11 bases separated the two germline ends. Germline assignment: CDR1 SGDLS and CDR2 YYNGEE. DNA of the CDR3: TGTGCCAGCAGCGTAGTGGCCGGGGAAGGCTACACCTTC. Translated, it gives CASSVVAGEGYTF.

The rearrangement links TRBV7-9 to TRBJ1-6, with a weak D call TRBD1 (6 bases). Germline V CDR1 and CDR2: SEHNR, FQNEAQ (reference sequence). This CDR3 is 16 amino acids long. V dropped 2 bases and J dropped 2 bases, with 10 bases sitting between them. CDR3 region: CASSLQGFTYNSPLHF. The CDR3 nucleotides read TGTGCCAGCAGCTTACAGGGGTTCACCTATAATTCACCCCTCCACTTT. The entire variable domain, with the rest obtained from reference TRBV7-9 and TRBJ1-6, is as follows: DTGVSQNPRHKITKRGQNVTFRCDPISEHNRLYWYRQTLGQGPEFLTYFQNEAQLEKSRLLSDRFSAERPKGSFSTLEIQRTEQGDSAMYLCASSLQGFTYNSPLHFGNGTRLTVT.

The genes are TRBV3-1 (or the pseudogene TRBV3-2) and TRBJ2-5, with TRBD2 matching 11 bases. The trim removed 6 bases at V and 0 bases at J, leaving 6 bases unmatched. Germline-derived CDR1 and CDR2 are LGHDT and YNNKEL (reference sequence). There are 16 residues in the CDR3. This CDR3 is CASRSGLAENQETQYF. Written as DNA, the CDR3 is TGTGCCAGCAGGTCGGGACTAGCGGAGAACCAAGAGACCCAGTACTTC.

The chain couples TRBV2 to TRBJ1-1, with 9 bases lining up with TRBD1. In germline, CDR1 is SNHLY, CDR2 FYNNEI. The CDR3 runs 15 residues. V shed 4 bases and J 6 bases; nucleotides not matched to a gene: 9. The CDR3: CASSGWDRERSEAFF. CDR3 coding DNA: TGTGCCAGCAGTGGATGGGACAGGGAAAGATCTGAAGCTTTCTTT.

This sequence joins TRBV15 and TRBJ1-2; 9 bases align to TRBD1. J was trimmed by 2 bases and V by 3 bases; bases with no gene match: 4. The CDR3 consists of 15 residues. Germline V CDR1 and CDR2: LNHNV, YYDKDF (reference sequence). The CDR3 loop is CATSRGQGPNYGYTF. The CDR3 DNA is TGTGCCACCAGCAGGGGACAGGGCCCCAACTATGGCTACACCTTC.

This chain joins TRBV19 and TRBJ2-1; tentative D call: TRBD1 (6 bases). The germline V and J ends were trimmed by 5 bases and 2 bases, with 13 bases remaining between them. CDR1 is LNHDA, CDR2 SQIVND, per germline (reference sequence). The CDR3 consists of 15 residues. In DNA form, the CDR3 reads TGTGCCAGTAGTCTCGGGACAAGACCCTACAATGAGCAGTTCTTC. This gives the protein CASSLGTRPYNEQFF.

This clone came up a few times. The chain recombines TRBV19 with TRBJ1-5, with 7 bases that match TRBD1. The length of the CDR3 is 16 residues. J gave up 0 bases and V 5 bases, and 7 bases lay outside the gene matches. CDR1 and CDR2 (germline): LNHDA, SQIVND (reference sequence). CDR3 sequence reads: CASSPTGSYSNQPQHF. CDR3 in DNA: TGTGCCAGTAGTCCGACAGGGTCCTATAGCAATCAGCCCCAGCATTTT.

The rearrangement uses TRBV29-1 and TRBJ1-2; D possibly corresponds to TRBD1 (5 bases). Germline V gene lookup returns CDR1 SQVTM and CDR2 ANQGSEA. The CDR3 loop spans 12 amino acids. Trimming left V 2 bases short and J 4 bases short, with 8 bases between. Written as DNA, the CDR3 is TGCAGCGTTGAAAATCAGGGCTATGGCTACACCTTC. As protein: CSVENQGYGYTF.

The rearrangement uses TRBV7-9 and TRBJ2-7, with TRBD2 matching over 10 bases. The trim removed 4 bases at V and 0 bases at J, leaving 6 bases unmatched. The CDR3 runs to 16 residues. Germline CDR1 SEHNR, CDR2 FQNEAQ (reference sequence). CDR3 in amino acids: CASSYQRGGSSYEQYF. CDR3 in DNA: TGTGCCAGCAGCTACCAGCGGGGGGGCTCCTCCTACGAGCAGTACTTC.